What follows is one T cell receptor beta chain and its context. Its antigen is not known. This specimen belongs to a study of quantifying T cell responses using KT2 cells. At the level of the study: cDNA was made from DNase-treated RNA using alpha and beta constant primers. Study-level findings and limits: KT2 clone alpha and beta sequence counts scaled linearly with input KT2 cell number.

A single-stranded UMI oligo with SP2 sequence was ligated to cDNA 3' ends. The first PCR ran 3 to 5 cycles with an equimolar RC1.1 and RC1.2 beta primer mix. TCRdb reprocessed the UMI-ligation and nested PCR reads with MiXCR, giving one entry per CDR3 protein. The table lists about 50,000 distinct CDR3 sequences, roughly 10% of them singletons. This CDR3 contains 13 residues. V was pared by 1 base and J by 9 bases, with 10 bases between. Germline V lookup: CDR1 SGHVS, CDR2 FNYEAQ. The sample is PBMC spiked with counted cells of clone KT2. Fixed numbers of PBMC received varying amounts of KT2 cells. The source is a human donor. This rearrangement joins TRBV7-6 to TRBJ2-1; the D call may be TRBD1 or TRBD2 (5 bases each). Sequencing used PBMCs spiked with cells of the T cell clone KT2. The CDR3 spells CASSLGGDREQFF. The DNA of the CDR3 is TGTGCCAGCAGCTTAGGAGGGGATCGTGAGCAGTTCTTC.